This TCR beta chain was sequenced in a study of T cell repertoires in cytomegalovirus infection. The CDR3 has 15 residues. Trimming removed 7 bases at V and 8 bases at J, with 21 bases between. CDR1 SEHNR and CDR2 FQNEAQ come from the germline V gene (reference sequence). TCRdb ran MiXCR on the reads and lists one entry per CDR3 protein. Of about 180,000 distinct CDR3 sequences listed, 13% to 15% are singletons. This clonotype was seen many times. Antigen: not known. General study results and limits: HLA-C-restricted CMV-specific TCR beta clonotypes were dominant in the ex vivo response.

V and J are TRBV7-9 and TRBJ2-1; possible D gene TRBD2, 6 bases. Sequenced: PBMCs. The TCR originated in a human donor in good health (CMV status not recorded). Some clones in this sample may be carry-over from other donors' samples. In DNA form, the CDR3 reads TGTGCCAGCAACGCCCCTGGGACTCCCCCCCATGAGCAGTTCTTC. Its translation: CASNAPGTPPHEQFF. Full variable domain (rest looked up from reference TRBV7-9 and TRBJ2-1): DTGVSQNPRHKITKRGQNVTFRCDPISEHNRLYWYRQTLGQGPEFLTYFQNEAQLEKSRLLSDRFSAERPKGSFSTLEIQRTEQGDSAMYLCASNAPGTPPHEQFFGPGTRLTVL.